This TCR beta chain comes out of a study of vaccination and CD4 T cells after COVID-19 (dated 2022 in TCRdb). Study-wide context: Six males and four females were included in the convalescent cohort, with two Hispanic individuals, seven Caucasians, two Asians and one multiracial person represented. Participants got two doses of the Pfizer-BioNTech BNT162b2 vaccine (n=8) or two doses of the Moderna mRNA-1273 vaccine (n=2). Post-COVID blood samples were collected from convalescent patients a median of about 92 days after diagnosis, with a range of roughly 30 to 161 days. Post-vaccine blood samples were obtained a median of roughly 75 days after the second vaccine dose, with a range of 14 to 241 days. Culture stimuli were overlapping spike peptide pools from SARS-CoV-2 and from the common cold coronaviruses HCoV-NL63, HCoV-OC43 and HCoV-229E. As controls, cultures received a CEFX viral epitope pool (the positive control), an HIV-1 Nef peptide pool (the negative control), or no peptide at all. In 10 COVID-19 convalescent patients and a few infection-naive healthy vaccine recipients, the spike-specific CD4+ TCR repertoire before mRNA vaccination was compared with the repertoire after mRNA vaccination.

What the study reported, not specific to this receptor: Relatively few convalescent patients were included in the study, and early timepoints after natural infection were not analyzed. Among the post-vaccine SARS-CoV-2-reactive clones in convalescent patients, a median around 86% showed up only after vaccination, which suggests vaccine-specific priming. Of the vaccine-specific clones found in convalescent patients, nearly all (304 of 307) were mono-reactive for SARS-CoV-2 spike instead of being cross-reactive with common cold coronaviruses. The median count of SARS-CoV-2-reactive clonotypes went up from roughly 21 after infection to 38 after vaccination, although the change was not significant.

Library creation used PCR. DNA from cultured CD4+ T cells was subjected to TCR sequencing with the Oncomine TCR Beta short-read assay at the Johns Hopkins FTIC core. The QIAamp micro DNA kit was used to extract genomic DNA from the cultured CD4+ T cells. The Oncomine TCR Beta libraries from cultured CD4+ T cells were pooled using unique dual indexes and then sequenced on an Illumina iSeq 100. From the authors' description of their analysis: Non-productive sequences were removed, and CDR3s not starting with C, not ending with F or W, or shorter than 7 amino acids were discarded. Antigen-specific clonotypes were identified with the MANAFEST web application by comparing peptide-stimulated wells with reference and other culture wells. For a clone to be called positive, the clone needed an FDR below 0.05, an odds ratio above 5, and a productive frequency above 0.1% in at least two of three replicate wells. Cross-reactive clonotypes were defined as significantly expanded in both SARS-CoV-2 spike wells and at least one common cold coronavirus spike condition. Using R version 3.6.1, CDR3 homology was evaluated through Levenshtein distances (stringdist) along with unrooted phylogenetic trees (ape). The public reads were reprocessed in TCRdb via fastp at Q25 and MiXCR, keeping in-frame beta chains. Records with the same CDR3 protein are collapsed into one entry carrying the most frequent genes and DNA. The V and J calls follow TCRdb's processing rather than the paper's. The sample yields about 25,000 distinct CDR3 sequences; roughly 71% were counted once. Around 15% of the sample is held by the ten biggest clonotypes.

What this sample's treatment or condition label stands for: roughly nine-day PBMC culture with coronavirus spike peptide pools or control peptides (ViraFEST assay). To expand antigen-specific T cells with peptide pools and then pick out the expanded clonotypes through TCR sequencing, the study relied on the ViraFEST assay. Negative nucleocapsid antibody tests taken both before and after vaccination confirmed that the healthy vaccine recipients had no prior SARS-CoV-2 infection. Each well held roughly 2.2 million PBMCs cultured in IMDM containing around 5% human AB serum and roughly 9.7 IU/ml IL-2, with around 9.2 ug/ml peptide pools added. Half of the culture medium was replaced with fresh IL-2-containing medium on days 3 and 7. After about 11 days of culture, CD4+ T cells were isolated by negative selection using the EasySep CD4+ T cell isolation kit. Ficoll-Paque Plus gradient centrifugation was used to isolate PBMCs from whole blood, and the isolated PBMCs were then either used fresh or cryopreserved at -140C. Each culture condition was generally run in triplicate wells.

V drops 7 bases and J drops 7 bases, leaving 17 bases in between. Based on the germline V gene (reference sequence), the CDR1 and CDR2 sequences are SEHNR and FQNEAQ. Counted from cysteine to phenylalanine, this CDR3 has 13 amino acids. The DNA shown is the 39-base CDR3, in frame from base 1. With regard to this clonotype: Its antigen has not been determined. No base-level quality is on record; no much larger clone is a single base apart.

This chain joins TRBV7-9 to TRBJ2-7; TRBD2 is possibly the D segment (6 matching bases). This TCR was sampled from a human donor who received a COVID-19 vaccine. Sequenced here: CD4+ T cells from blood, cultured in vitro, sampled after SARS-CoV-2 vaccination. DNA sequence: TGTGCCAGCATTCTTAGTTCGCGGGGAGAGCAGTACTTC. It is translated as CASILSSRGEQYF.